The 31 T cell receptor beta chains listed next were all sequenced from one sample in a study of cytomegalovirus exposure and HLA in healthy donors. PCR involved 60 Vbeta and 13 Jbeta primers. Assay used: immunoSEQ multiplex PCR; TCRdb lists only in-frame clones, some missing. Seen here are over 130,000 clones, approximately 84% observed once, and the top ten hold 1.4% to 1.5%. Sequencing was performed on PBMCs. Source of these receptors: a man aged 25 to 40 in good health and CMV-seropositive.

This sequence joins TRBV4-2 and TRBJ2-3; the match to TRBD2 covers 8 bases. Germline CDR1 LGHNA, CDR2 YNFKEQ. The junction had 9 bases not matched to a gene; V was cut back by 6 bases and J by 4 bases. The CDR3 totals 15 residues. CDR3 loop: CASSGGSGESDTQYF. The CDR3 DNA sequence: TGTGCCAGCAGTGGGGGTAGCGGGGAGTCAGATACGCAGTATTTT.

Here the CDR3 DNA reads TGTGCCAGCATTGAGGACAGGGACGGTTTGCAGCAGTACTTC. It translates to CASIEDRDGLQQYF. The chain links TRBV2 to TRBJ2-7; 8 positions agree with TRBD1. After removal of 7 bases from V and 8 bases from J, the junction contained 13 bases not matched to a gene. The CDR3 is 14 residues long. Germline V gene lookup returns CDR1 SNHLY and CDR2 FYNNEI.

The J gene is TRBJ2-1, the V gene TRBV6-5, with 10 bases aligning to TRBD2. The germline CDR1 and CDR2 sequences are MNHEY and SVGAGI. This CDR3 region has 14 residues. With V trimmed by 8 bases and J by 8 bases, 9 bases remained unmatched. CDR3 DNA: TGTGCCAGCGGGAAGGCTAGCGGGAGTGATGAGCAGTTCTTC. Protein: CASGKASGSDEQFF.

The V gene is TRBV19, the J gene TRBJ1-1, with 7 bases lining up with TRBD1. This CDR3 contains 14 residues. Trimming removed 5 bases from V and 10 bases from J; junction bases left unmatched: 13. Germline loops: CDR1 LNHDA, CDR2 SQIVND (reference sequence). The CDR3 protein is CASSWGTDTVRAFF. The CDR3 nucleotides are TGTGCCAGTAGTTGGGGGACAGATACAGTAAGAGCTTTCTTT.

CDR3 DNA sequence: TGTGCCAGCAGTTTTGGCGGGAGGAGCACAGATACGCAGTATTTT. This codes for CASSFGGRSTDTQYF. The chain links TRBV27 to TRBJ2-3, with 8 bases lining up with TRBD2. The CDR3 runs to 15 residues. Germline loops: CDR1 MNHEY, CDR2 SMNVEV (reference sequence). Trimming cost V 3 bases and J 0 bases; bases outside gene matches: 2.

This clone appeared a single time. V is TRBV11-2 and J is TRBJ2-7, with 12 bases lining up with TRBD2. Germline CDR1 reads SGHAT; CDR2 reads FQNNGV. The CDR3 loop spans 16 amino acids. J was trimmed by 6 bases and V by 6 bases; bases with no gene match: 12. The CDR3 bases are TGTGCCAGCAGACCTACTCTAGCGGGAGGGCCCCCCGAGCAGTACTTC. This translates into CASRPTLAGGPPEQYF.

The chain recombines TRBV7-9 with TRBJ1-1; 10 nucleotides line up with TRBD1. Trimming at V came to 5 bases and at J to 0 bases, leaving 6 bases not matched to a gene. CDR1 is SEHNR and CDR2 is FQNEAQ in the germline V gene (reference sequence). This CDR3 comprises 16 residues. CDR3 DNA: TGTGCCAGCAGCCCACCGGGACAGGGGATGAACACTGAAGCTTTCTTT. The encoded protein is CASSPPGQGMNTEAFF.

The chain employs TRBV19 and TRBJ2-1; D might be TRBD1 (6 bases). Germline lookup yields CDR1 LNHDA and CDR2 SQIVND (reference sequence). Trimming shortened V by 1 base and J by 4 bases, and 14 bases separated the two germline ends. This CDR3 comprises 16 residues. CDR3 residues: CASSIVTMDRYNEQFF. The CDR3 bases are TGTGCCAGTAGTATAGTAACAATGGACAGATACAATGAGCAGTTCTTC.

This clone was seen only a few times. The chain employs TRBV4-1 and TRBJ2-7; D possibly corresponds to TRBD2 (5 bases). The CDR3 is 16 residues long. Trimming removed 2 bases at V and 0 bases at J, with 14 bases between. In germline, CDR1 is MGHRA, CDR2 YSYEKL. CDR3 in amino acids: CASSQTLGLSSYEQYF. The CDR3 nucleotides are TGCGCCAGCAGCCAAACACTTGGACTGAGCTCCTACGAGCAGTACTTC.

With regard to this clone: A junction end diverges from the germline sequence, so it may reflect a read error. The chain combines TRBV7-9 with TRBJ1-3, with D unresolved. The CDR3 covers 18 residues. CDR1 and CDR2 from the germline V gene are SEHNR and FQNEAQ (reference sequence). CDR3 sequence reads: CSSSFTIPGARLGNTIYF. CDR3 in DNA: TGTTCCAGCAGCTTCACCATTCCGGGAGCACGGTTGGGAAACACCATATATTTT. Combining the CDR3 with reference TRBV7-9 and TRBJ1-3 gives the whole variable domain DTGVSQNPRHKITKRGQNVTFRCDPISEHNRLYWYRQTLGQGPEFLTYFQNEAQLEKSRLLSDRFSAERPKGSFSTLEIQRTEQGDSAMYLCSSSFTIPGARLGNTIYFGEGSWLTVV.

This clone was seen just once. The chain recombines TRBV28 with TRBJ2-1; D may be TRBD2 (6 bases). CDR3 length: 12 amino acids. The germline V gene encodes CDR1 MDHEN and CDR2 SYDVKM. V lost 3 bases, J lost 8 bases, and 8 bases lay in between. This CDR3 reads CASSLVADEQFF. In DNA form, the CDR3 reads TGTGCCAGCAGTTTGGTAGCGGATGAGCAGTTCTTC. The entire variable domain, with the rest obtained from reference TRBV28 and TRBJ2-1, is as follows: DVKVTQSSRYLVKRTGEKVFLECVQDMDHENMFWYRQDPGLGLRLIYFSYDVKMKEKGDIPEGYSVSREKKERFSLILESASTNQTSMYLCASSLVADEQFFGPGTRLTVL.

The chain couples TRBV5-6 to TRBJ2-1; 7 bases agree with TRBD2. The CDR3 is 15 residues long. Germline CDR1 is SGHDT and CDR2 is YYEEEE. Trimming at V came to 4 bases and at J to 3 bases, leaving 7 bases not matched to a gene. CDR3 sequence (DNA): TGTGCCAGCAGCGAAAGCGGGAATAACTACAATGAGCAGTTCTTC. Translated, it gives CASSESGNNYNEQFF. Full variable domain (rest looked up from reference TRBV5-6 and TRBJ2-1): DAGVTQSPTHLIKTRGQQVTLRCSPKSGHDTVSWYQQALGQGPQFIFQYYEEEERQRGNFPDRFSGHQFPNYSSELNVNALLLGDSALYLCASSESGNNYNEQFFGPGTRLTVL.

This chain uses TRBV2 with TRBJ1-3, with D unresolved. The V end was cut by 4 bases, the J end by 3 bases, with 10 bases between. The CDR3 sequence is 14 residues long. Germline CDR1 and CDR2: SNHLY and FYNNEI. CDR3 sequence (DNA): TGTGCCAGCAGTGGCGGCAGCAGTGGAAACACCATATATTTT. Translation gives CASSGGSSGNTIYF.

The chain joins TRBV2 to TRBJ1-1; D is possibly TRBD1 (6 bases). Looked up from germline, CDR1 is SNHLY and CDR2 is FYNNEI. V dropped 6 bases and J dropped 5 bases, with 16 bases sitting between them. The CDR3 covers 14 residues. The DNA for the CDR3 is TGTGCCAGCAGGACGGACAGCCCGGGAACTGAAGCTTTCTTT. It yields the protein CASRTDSPGTEAFF.

This chain links TRBV4-1 with TRBJ2-2; 7 bases align to TRBD2. V dropped 4 bases and J dropped 6; count of bases not matched to a gene: 8. The CDR3 has 15 amino acids. CDR1 and CDR2 from the germline V gene are MGHRA and YSYEKL. The CDR3 here is CASSPERGGPGELFF. CDR3 sequence (DNA): TGCGCCAGCAGCCCAGAGCGGGGAGGGCCCGGGGAGCTGTTTTTT.

This rearrangement joins TRBV28 to TRBJ2-1, with unresolved D. Trimming removed 7 bases from V and 10 bases from J, with 11 bases in between. CDR1 and CDR2 from the germline V gene are MDHEN and SYDVKM. There are 11 residues in the CDR3. The CDR3 here is CASKFSREQFF. CDR3 in DNA: TGTGCCAGCAAGTTCTCGAGGGAGCAGTTCTTC. The full variable domain, rest sourced from reference TRBV28 and TRBJ2-1, is DVKVTQSSRYLVKRTGEKVFLECVQDMDHENMFWYRQDPGLGLRLIYFSYDVKMKEKGDIPEGYSVSREKKERFSLILESASTNQTSMYLCASKFSREQFFGPGTRLTVL.

The chain links TRBV4-2 to TRBJ2-3; D is unclear. The CDR3 spans 16 residues. V lost 0 bases, J lost 3 bases, and 13 bases lay in between. The V gene's germline CDR1 is LGHNA and CDR2 YNFKEQ. The CDR3 DNA is TGTGCCAGCAGCCAAGATCAAGGCAGGTGGACAGATACGCAGTATTTT. Its protein product is CASSQDQGRWTDTQYF.

The chain couples TRBV6-1 to TRBJ2-7; tentative D call: TRBD2 (7 bases). V shed 2 bases and J shed 5 bases, with 28 bases lying between them. This CDR3 is built from 19 residues. Germline V CDR1 and CDR2: MNHNS, SASEGT. The CDR3 nucleotides are TGTGCCAGCAGTGAAAGGGGGGGCTTGCGGGGGACGACTCGGGACGAGCAGTACTTC. This sequence encodes CASSERGGLRGTTRDEQYF.

The chain employs TRBV4-2 and TRBJ2-5, with a weak D call TRBD2 (5 bases). The CDR3 loop spans 14 amino acids. The germline gives CDR1 LGHNA, CDR2 YNFKEQ. The ends were cut back, 4 bases at V and 3 bases at J, with 12 bases in the middle. For the CDR3, the DNA is TGTGCCAGCAGCCCAGGACCAGCGGAAGAGACCCAGTACTTC. It is translated as CASSPGPAEETQYF.

The chain has TRBV25-1 and TRBJ2-5; D ambiguous. The CDR3 is 14 residues long. CDR1 is MGHDK, CDR2 SYGVNS, per germline. The V end lost 2 bases, the J end lost 2 bases, and 9 bases lay between the germline ends. The CDR3 reads CASSEPRLQETQYF. The CDR3 coding sequence is TGTGCCAGCAGTGAACCGCGCCTTCAAGAGACCCAGTACTTC.

The V call is TRBV7-2, the J call TRBJ2-7; TRBD2 is a possible D gene (6 bases). The CDR3 loop spans 16 amino acids. Per germline, CDR1 SGHTA and CDR2 FQGNSA. The V end was cut by 1 base, the J end by 3 bases, with 16 bases between. The CDR3 reads CASSLVASEGFYEQYF. The CDR3 coding sequence is TGTGCCAGCAGCTTAGTGGCTAGCGAGGGTTTCTACGAGCAGTACTTC.

The chain links TRBV9 to TRBJ2-7; 11 bases are a match to TRBD2. V shed 4 bases and J 2 bases; nucleotides not matched to a gene: 14. Per the germline V gene, CDR1 is SGDLS and CDR2 is YYNGEE. The CDR3 loop spans 18 amino acids. CDR3 protein: CASSPQSGLAAPAYEQYF. For the CDR3, the DNA is TGTGCCAGCAGCCCTCAATCGGGACTAGCGGCGCCCGCCTACGAGCAGTACTTC. The variable domain in full, completed from reference TRBV9 and TRBJ2-7, reads DSGVTQTPKHLITATGQRVTLRCSPRSGDLSVYWYQQSLDQGLQFLIQYYNGEERAKGNILERFSAQQFPDLHSELNLSSLELGDSALYFCASSPQSGLAAPAYEQYFGPGTRLTVT.

In DNA form, the CDR3 reads TGTGCCAGCAGTGAAGGGGATGGGGCCATCGACTTTGGGGACAAAAACATTCAGTACTTC. Its protein product is CASSEGDGAIDFGDKNIQYF. The chain links TRBV2 to TRBJ2-4; D is possibly TRBD1 (5 bases). The V end was cut by 1 base, the J end by 3 bases, with 25 bases between. Germline CDR1 SNHLY, CDR2 FYNNEI. CDR3 length: 20 amino acids.

The chain uses TRBV2 and TRBJ1-3, with D tentatively TRBD1 (5 bases). The CDR3 totals 14 residues. V was shortened by 4 bases and J by 8 bases, with 15 bases between the two germline ends. Germline loops: CDR1 SNHLY, CDR2 FYNNEI. The CDR3 here is CASSGVVGQYTIYF. The CDR3 DNA reads as TGTGCCAGCAGTGGTGTGGTGGGGCAGTACACCATATATTTT.

J is TRBJ2-3 and V is TRBV5-4, with 15 bases matching TRBD2. The CDR3 has 17 residues. The trim removed 4 bases at V and 0 bases at J, leaving 3 bases unmatched. Germline loops: CDR1 SGHNT, CDR2 YYREEE (reference sequence). The CDR3 here is CASSPGLAGGSTDTQYF. The CDR3 DNA sequence: TGTGCCAGCAGCCCGGGACTAGCGGGAGGCAGCACAGATACGCAGTATTTT.

The V gene is TRBV4-1, the J gene TRBJ2-1; D might be TRBD1 (6 bases). CDR1 is MGHRA and CDR2 is YSYEKL in the germline V gene. This CDR3 is 16 amino acids long. Deletions cut 1 base from V and 5 bases from J, with 15 bases between. CDR3 amino acids: CASSQVVGTRHNEQFF. CDR3 nucleotides: TGCGCCAGCAGCCAAGTAGTAGGGACAAGACACAATGAGCAGTTCTTC.

This rearrangement joins TRBV27 to TRBJ1-2; 10 positions match TRBD1. V trimming: 5 bases; J trimming: 3 bases; junction bases outside the gene matches: 6. The CDR3 covers 15 residues. Germline CDR1 is MNHEY and CDR2 is SMNVEV (reference sequence). The CDR3 DNA reads TGTGCCAGCAGTCCCCGGGGGACAGGGGACTATGGCTACACCTTC. This sequence encodes CASSPRGTGDYGYTF.

The CDR3 here is CASSLSGEQYF. The CDR3 coding sequence is TGTGCCAGCAGCTTGTCTGGGGAGCAGTACTTC. The rearrangement links TRBV5-6 to TRBJ2-5; tentative D call: TRBD2 (5 bases). The CDR3 sequence is 11 residues long. Germline CDR1 is SGHDT and CDR2 is YYEEEE. V shed 1 base and J shed 11 bases, with 9 bases lying between them. The full variable domain, rest sourced from reference TRBV5-6 and TRBJ2-5, is DAGVTQSPTHLIKTRGQQVTLRCSPKSGHDTVSWYQQALGQGPQFIFQYYEEEERQRGNFPDRFSGHQFPNYSSELNVNALLLGDSALYLCASSLSGEQYFGPGTRLLVL.

The chain has TRBV6-5 and TRBJ2-1; TRBD1 aligns across 9 bases. The V gene end was trimmed by 2 bases and the J gene end by 4 bases; junction bases not matched to a gene: 6. CDR1 MNHEY and CDR2 SVGAGI come from the germline V gene. The CDR3 is 16 amino acids. The CDR3 loop is CASSYERTGAYNEQFF. The CDR3 coding sequence is TGTGCCAGCAGTTACGAGAGGACAGGGGCTTACAATGAGCAGTTCTTC.

This clone has only a few counts. J is TRBJ1-5 and V is TRBV23-1; 8 nucleotides match TRBD1. TRBV23-1 qualifies as an ORF whose function is uncertain. CDR3 length: 16 amino acids. The V and J ends lost 7 bases and 4 bases, in that order; junction bases with no gene match: 12. CDR3 region: CASTYTGQGANQPQHF. The CDR3 DNA follows: TGCGCCAGCACCTATACGGGGCAGGGGGCGAATCAGCCCCAGCATTTT.

This chain joins TRBV7-3 and TRBJ2-1; no clear D gene. V was cut by 2 bases and J by 2 bases, with 10 bases left in between. Germline V gives CDR1 SGHTA, CDR2 FQGTGA. The CDR3 runs 15 residues. Here the CDR3 DNA reads TGTGCCAGCAGCTTAGGCCCCCCAGCCTACAATGAGCAGTTCTTC. Protein product: CASSLGPPAYNEQFF. The full variable domain, in which reference TRBV7-3 and TRBJ2-1 provide the parts outside the CDR3, is GAGVSQTPSNKVTEKGKYVELRCDPISGHTALYWYRQSLGQGPEFLIYFQGTGAADDSGLPNDRFFAVRPEGSVSTLKIQRTERGDSAVYLCASSLGPPAYNEQFFGPGTRLTVL.